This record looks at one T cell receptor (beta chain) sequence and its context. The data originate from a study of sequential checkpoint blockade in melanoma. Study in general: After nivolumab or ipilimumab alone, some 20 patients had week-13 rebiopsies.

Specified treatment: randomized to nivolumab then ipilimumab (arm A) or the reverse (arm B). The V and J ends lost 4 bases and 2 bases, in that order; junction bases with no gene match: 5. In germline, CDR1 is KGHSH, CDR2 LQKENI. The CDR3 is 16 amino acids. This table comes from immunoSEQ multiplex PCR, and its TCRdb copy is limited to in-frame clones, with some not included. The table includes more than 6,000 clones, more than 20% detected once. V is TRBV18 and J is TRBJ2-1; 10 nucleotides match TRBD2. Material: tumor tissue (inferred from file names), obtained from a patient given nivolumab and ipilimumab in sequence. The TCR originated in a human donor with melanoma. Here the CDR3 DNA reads TGTGCCAGCTCACAAGATAGCGGGAGGCCCTACAATGAGCAGTTCTTC. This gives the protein CASSQDSGRPYNEQFF. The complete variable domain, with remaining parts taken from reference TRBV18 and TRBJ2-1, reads NAGVMQNPRHLVRRRGQEARLRCSPMKGHSHVYWYRQLPEEGLKFMVYLQKENIIDESGMPKERFSAEFPKEGPSILRIQQVVRGDSAAYFCASSQDSGRPYNEQFFGPGTRLTVL.